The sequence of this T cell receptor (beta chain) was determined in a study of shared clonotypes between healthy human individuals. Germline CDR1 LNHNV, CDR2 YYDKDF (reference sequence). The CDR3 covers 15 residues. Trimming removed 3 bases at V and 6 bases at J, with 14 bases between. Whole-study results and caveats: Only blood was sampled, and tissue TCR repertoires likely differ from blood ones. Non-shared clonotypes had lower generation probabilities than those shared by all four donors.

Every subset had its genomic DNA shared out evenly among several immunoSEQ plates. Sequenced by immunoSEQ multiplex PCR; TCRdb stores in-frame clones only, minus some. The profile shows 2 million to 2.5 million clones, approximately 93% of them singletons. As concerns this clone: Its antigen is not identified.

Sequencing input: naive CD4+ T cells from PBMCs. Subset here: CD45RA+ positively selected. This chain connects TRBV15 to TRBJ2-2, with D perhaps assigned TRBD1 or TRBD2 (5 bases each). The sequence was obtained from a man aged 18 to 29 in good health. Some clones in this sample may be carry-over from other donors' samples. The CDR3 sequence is CATSRGVRDSGELFF. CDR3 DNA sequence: TGTGCCACCAGCAGGGGGGTACGTGACTCCGGGGAGCTGTTTTTT.